These 2 T cell receptor beta chains came from one sample sequenced in a study of vaccination and CD4 T cells after COVID-19. CD4+ T cells that had been cultured provided DNA sequenced with the Oncomine TCR Beta short-read assay. TCRdb redid the calling of the PCR reads with MiXCR, one entry per CDR3 protein. This sample has around 25,000 distinct CDR3 sequences, with 30% found just once. Sample time point: late sampling 161 to 241 days after vaccination in three convalescent patients. Documented treatment: roughly 10-day PBMC culture with coronavirus spike peptide pools or control peptides (ViraFEST assay). Antigen specificity for these receptors is unknown. This specimen was CD4+ T cells from blood, cultured in vitro, taken about 7 months after SARS-CoV-2 vaccination. The source is a human donor who had recovered from COVID-19.

The chain links TRBV7-2 to TRBJ2-7, with 13 bases matching TRBD2. The V gene's germline CDR1 is SGHTA and CDR2 FQGNSA. The CDR3 is 16 amino acids. The V gene end was trimmed by 1 base and the J gene end by 4 bases; junction bases not matched to a gene: 4. The CDR3 nucleotides read TGTGCCAGCAGCTTAGATAGGACTAGCGGGAGTTACGAGCAGTACTTC. Protein sequence: CASSLDRTSGSYEQYF.

The gene calls are TRBV7-3 and TRBJ2-2, with 8 bases fitting TRBD1. The CDR3 is 14 residues long. CDR1 and CDR2 (germline): SGHTA, FQGTGA. Germline trimming cut 6 bases from V and 6 bases from J; bases unmatched to any gene: 6. CDR3 DNA sequence: TGTGCCAGCAGACCGACAGGGGACGCCGGGGAGCTGTTTTTT. This codes for CASRPTGDAGELFF.